The source of this T cell receptor beta chain is a study of cytomegalovirus exposure and HLA in healthy donors. Study-level information: Early released data comprised about 84 million unique TCRs from HLA-typed donors.

The PCR had 60 Vbeta and 13 Jbeta primers. Profiling relied on immunoSEQ multiplex PCR, and the TCRdb table lists in-frame clones only, not all of them. This sample has fewer than 150,000 clones; 80% occur once, and the top ten carry around 1.3%. Notes on this clone: Its antigen is unidentified.

CDR3 length: 14 residues. The germline V and J ends were trimmed by 2 bases and 7 bases, with 12 bases remaining between them. CDR1 MNHEY and CDR2 SMNVEV come from the germline V gene (reference sequence). Study-wide points: Several of the most significant clusters appeared, in a later analysis, to be linked to common viral pathogens.

This chain connects TRBV27 to TRBJ2-1, with D possibly matching TRBD2 (5 bases). This clonotype was obtained from a female donor in good health and CMV-seronegative. Sequencing was carried out using PBMCs. The CDR3 sequence: CASSLVDSYNEQFF. Here the CDR3 DNA reads TGTGCCAGCAGTTTAGTGGACTCTTATAATGAGCAGTTCTTC.